This passage covers 22 T cell receptor beta chains from one sample sequenced in a study of CD8+CD57+ T cells in acquired aplastic anemia. TCR beta VDJ combinations and CDR3 sequences were profiled from genomic DNA. Via MiXCR, TCRdb re-called the reads, giving one row per CDR3 protein. Of around 190,000 distinct CDR3 sequences in the sample, around 60% were seen once. Sample: sorted CD4+, CD8+, or CD8+CD57+ T cells (not recorded which) from PBMCs. All receptors derive from a human donor in good health.

This clonotype was detected many times. The chain employs TRBV4-1 and TRBJ2-1; possibly TRBD2 for D (6 bases). The CDR3 covers 15 residues. V dropped 1 base and J dropped 3 bases, with 10 bases sitting between them. Germline V lookup: CDR1 MGHRA, CDR2 YSYEKL. The CDR3 loop reads CASSQGAGSYNEQFF. CDR3 bases: TGCGCCAGCAGCCAAGGGGCCGGGAGCTACAATGAGCAGTTCTTC.

V and J are TRBV20-1 and TRBJ1-4; 8 positions agree with TRBD1. The CDR3 extends over 14 amino acids. The germline gives CDR1 DFQATT, CDR2 SNEGSKA (reference sequence). V gave up 4 bases and J gave up 3 bases; unmatched junction bases: 4. The CDR3 loop reads CSATGGSANEKLFF. The CDR3 coding sequence is TGCAGTGCTACAGGGGGCTCGGCTAATGAAAAACTGTTTTTT.

J is TRBJ2-1 and V is TRBV7-2, with a weak D call TRBD1 (6 bases). Trimming removed 0 bases from V and 3 bases from J, with 9 bases in between. Germline CDR1 reads SGHTA; CDR2 reads FQGNSA. This CDR3 is built from 15 residues. Here the CDR3 reads CASSLAGRGYNEQFF. CDR3 bases: TGTGCCAGCAGCTTAGCAGGCAGGGGCTACAATGAGCAGTTCTTC. The variable domain in full, completed from reference TRBV7-2 and TRBJ2-1, reads GAGVSQSPSNKVTEKGKDVELRCDPISGHTALYWYRQSLGQGLEFLIYFQGNSAPDKSGLPSDRFSAERTGGSVSTLTIQRTQQEDSAVYLCASSLAGRGYNEQFFGPGTRLTVL.

This clonotype was counted many times. The chain is built from TRBV6-5 and TRBJ2-3; D uncertain. V was trimmed by 0 bases and J by 5 bases, leaving 12 bases between them. Germline lookup yields CDR1 MNHEY and CDR2 SVGAGI. The CDR3 consists of 15 residues. The CDR3 DNA follows: TGTGCCAGCAGTTACTCGGACGGATCGAGAGATACGCAGTATTTT. Its translation: CASSYSDGSRDTQYF.

The chain combines TRBV19 with TRBJ2-7; 8 positions agree with TRBD1. V dropped 4 bases and J dropped 2; count of bases not matched to a gene: 13. CDR1 and CDR2 (germline): LNHDA, SQIVND (reference sequence). This CDR3 region has 17 residues. The CDR3 DNA sequence: TGTGCCAGTAGTAAACCACCCTCCAGGACAGGGCCCTACGAGCAGTACTTC. Its protein is CASSKPPSRTGPYEQYF. Full variable domain (rest looked up from reference TRBV19 and TRBJ2-7): DGGITQSPKYLFRKEGQNVTLSCEQNLNHDAMYWYRQDPGQGLRLIYYSQIVNDFQKGDIAEGYSVSREKKESFPLTVTSAQKNPTAFYLCASSKPPSRTGPYEQYFGPGTRLTVT.

With respect to this clonotype: A read error may account for a junction end that differs from germline. This chain joins TRBV2 and TRBJ1-5; D gene ambiguous. This CDR3 has 14 amino acids. CDR1 is SNHLY, CDR2 FYNNEI, per germline. The CDR3 loop reads CASKLEMGNQPRHF. CDR3 nucleotide sequence: TGTGCCAGCAAACTGGAGATGGGCAATCAGCCCCGGCATTTT.

This clonotype was seen a few times. The chain's CDR3 is CASSAGQGGYEQYF. CDR3 bases: TGTGCCAGCAGTGCGGGACAGGGAGGTTACGAGCAGTACTTC. V and J are TRBV2 and TRBJ2-7; 9 nucleotides align to TRBD1. Germline loops: CDR1 SNHLY, CDR2 FYNNEI. This CDR3 is 14 amino acids long. J gave up 4 bases and V 4 bases, and 5 bases lay outside the gene matches.

This clonotype was detected ten times or more. CDR3 sequence: CASSFPSGTTNTEAFF. The CDR3, as DNA: TGTGCCAGCAGCTTCCCTTCCGGCACAACAAACACTGAAGCTTTCTTT. The rearrangement joins TRBV7-8 to TRBJ1-1; D is undetermined. Trimming cost V 3 bases and J 2 bases, with 16 bases left between them. The CDR3 extends over 16 amino acids. Germline V gives CDR1 SGHVS, CDR2 FQNEAQ.

This clonotype came up many times. The chain couples TRBV7-9 to TRBJ2-5; TRBD1 matches at 10 bases. There are 15 residues in the CDR3. V gave up 5 bases and J gave up 2 bases; unmatched junction bases: 5. The germline V gene has CDR1 SEHNR and CDR2 FQNEAQ (reference sequence). The CDR3 is CASSTGTGDQETQYF. CDR3 coding DNA: TGTGCCAGCAGCACCGGGACAGGGGATCAAGAGACCCAGTACTTC.

The chain uses TRBV7-8 and TRBJ1-3; 9 nucleotides align to TRBD1. The CDR3 is 14 amino acids. From germline, CDR1 is SGHVS and CDR2 FQNEAQ. The V gene end was trimmed by 5 bases and the J gene end by 8 bases; junction bases not matched to a gene: 7. The CDR3 coding sequence is TGTGCCAGCAGCCTTACAGGGGGCTCGGACACCATATATTTT. Translated, it gives CASSLTGGSDTIYF.

This clonotype occurred a few times. The J gene is TRBJ1-4, the V gene TRBV18; D is possibly TRBD1 (5 bases). CDR1 and CDR2 (germline): KGHSH, LQKENI. The CDR3 length is 17 residues. V lost 2 bases and J lost 5, with 18 bases in between. In nucleotides, the CDR3 is TGTGCCAGCTCACCAATCAGGCGGGACGGACAAAATGAAAAACTGTTTTTT. As protein: CASSPIRRDGQNEKLFF.

This sequence joins TRBV7-8 and TRBJ1-4, with a weak D call TRBD1 (5 bases). This CDR3 is 13 amino acids long. Germline CDR1 reads SGHVS; CDR2 reads FQNEAQ. The V end lost 5 bases, the J end lost 12 bases, and 16 bases lay between the germline ends. The CDR3 coding sequence is TGTGCCAGCAGCCTCACTCCGAGGGGACAACTGTTTTTT. This encodes CASSLTPRGQLFF.

This chain uses TRBV7-9 with TRBJ2-4; 9 nucleotides agree with TRBD1. The V gene end was trimmed by 4 bases and the J gene end by 5 bases; junction bases not matched to a gene: 9. The germline gives CDR1 SEHNR, CDR2 FQNEAQ (reference sequence). The CDR3 has 16 residues. This chain's CDR3 is CASSSRTGGEENIQYF. The CDR3 DNA reads as TGTGCCAGCAGCTCCCGAACAGGGGGCGAGGAAAACATTCAGTACTTC.

The gene calls are TRBV7-9 and TRBJ2-5; D unresolved. Deletions cut 1 base from V and 5 bases from J, with 8 bases between. Germline loops: CDR1 SEHNR, CDR2 FQNEAQ (reference sequence). The CDR3 covers 13 residues. CDR3 nucleotides: TGTGCCAGCAGCTTAGAGAGGTGGGAGACCCAGTACTTC. This translates into CASSLERWETQYF.

The chain combines TRBV7-8 with TRBJ1-6, with D perhaps TRBD1 (6 bases). This CDR3 region has 15 residues. Germline V lookup: CDR1 SGHVS, CDR2 FQNEAQ. The V gene lost 5 bases and the J gene lost 7 bases, with 15 bases spanning the gap. The CDR3 DNA follows: TGTGCCAGCAGCCCCAGGGGAACACACAATTCACCCCTCCACTTT. Its translation is CASSPRGTHNSPLHF.

This chain uses TRBV7-9 with TRBJ2-5; possibly TRBD2 for D (6 bases). The CDR3 runs to 11 residues. Germline CDR1 reads SEHNR; CDR2 reads FQNEAQ (reference sequence). This chain's CDR3 is CSGLVGREPYF. CDR3 sequence (DNA): TGTTCTGGGCTAGTGGGACGGGAGCCGTACTTC.

This clonotype was seen many times. This chain joins TRBV6-5 and TRBJ1-2; tentative D call: TRBD1 (6 bases). The CDR3 loop spans 15 amino acids. CDR1 MNHEY and CDR2 SVGAGI come from the germline V gene. Trimming shortened V by 6 bases and J by 4 bases, and 18 bases separated the two germline ends. The DNA of the CDR3 is TGTGCCAGCAGGGGAGGGGGTGTCGTGGTCTATGGCTACACCTTC. Translation gives CASRGGGVVVYGYTF.

Many counts were recorded for this clonotype. This sequence joins TRBV20-1 and TRBJ2-7, with a tentative D call TRBD2 (5 bases). The CDR3 extends over 14 amino acids. Trimming removed 0 bases at V and 7 bases at J, with 16 bases between. Germline V gives CDR1 DFQATT, CDR2 SNEGSKA (reference sequence). CDR3 loop: CSARDPPDSGEQYF. DNA for the CDR3: TGCAGTGCTAGAGATCCCCCAGATTCGGGGGAGCAGTACTTC.

J is TRBJ2-2 and V is TRBV19; 9 bases are shared with TRBD2. There are 15 residues in the CDR3. Losses at the gene ends were 3 bases for V and 2 bases for J; bases not matched to a gene: 1. CDR1 and CDR2 (germline): LNHDA, SQIVND (reference sequence). The DNA of the CDR3 is TGTGCCAGTAGTATGACTAGCGGTAACACCGGGGAGCTGTTTTTT. Translating it yields CASSMTSGNTGELFF.

The chain is built from TRBV2 and TRBJ2-1, with 7 bases aligning to TRBD1. The V and J ends lost 11 bases and 8 bases, in that order; junction bases with no gene match: 12. Germline lookup yields CDR1 SNHLY and CDR2 FYNNEI. CDR3 length: 13 residues. The CDR3 reads CAPNRGRGDEQFF. For the CDR3, the DNA is TGTGCCCCGAACAGGGGACGGGGAGATGAGCAGTTCTTC.

At least ten counts were recorded for this clonotype. The V and J genes are TRBV19 and TRBJ2-7; TRBD1 agrees at 9 bases. The CDR3 is 14 amino acids. Germline V gene sequence: CDR1 LNHDA, CDR2 SQIVND (reference sequence). J gave up 3 bases and V 5 bases, and 5 bases lay outside the gene matches. CDR3 sequence: CASSHGTGSYEQYF. For the CDR3, the DNA is TGTGCCAGTAGTCACGGGACAGGGAGCTACGAGCAGTACTTC.

The J gene is TRBJ2-7, the V gene TRBV9, with 7 nucleotides matching TRBD2. V was pared by 4 bases and J by 6 bases, with 7 bases of the junction left unmatched. CDR3 size: 13 residues. Germline V gene sequence: CDR1 SGDLS, CDR2 YYNGEE. The CDR3 coding sequence is TGTGCCAGCAGCTCATGGGAGGGATCCGAGCAGTACTTC. Translating it yields CASSSWEGSEQYF.